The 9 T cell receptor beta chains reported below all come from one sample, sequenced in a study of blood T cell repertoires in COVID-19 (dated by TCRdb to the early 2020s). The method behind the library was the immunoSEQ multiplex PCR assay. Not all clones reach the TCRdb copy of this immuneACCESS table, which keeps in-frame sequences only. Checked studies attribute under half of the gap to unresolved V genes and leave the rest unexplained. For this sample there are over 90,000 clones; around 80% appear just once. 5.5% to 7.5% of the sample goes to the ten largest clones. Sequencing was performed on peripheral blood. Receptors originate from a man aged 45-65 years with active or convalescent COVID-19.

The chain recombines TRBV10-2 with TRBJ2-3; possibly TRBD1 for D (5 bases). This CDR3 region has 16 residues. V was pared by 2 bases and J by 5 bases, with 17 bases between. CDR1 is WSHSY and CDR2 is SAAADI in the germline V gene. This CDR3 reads CASSEDMARGLDTQYF. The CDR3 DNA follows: TGCGCCAGCAGTGAGGATATGGCTAGGGGCCTAGATACGCAGTATTTT.

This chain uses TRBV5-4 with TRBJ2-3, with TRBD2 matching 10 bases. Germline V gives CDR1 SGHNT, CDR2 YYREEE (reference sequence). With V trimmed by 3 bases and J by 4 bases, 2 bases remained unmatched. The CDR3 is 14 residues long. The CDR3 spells CASSSAGGSDTQYF. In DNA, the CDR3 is TGTGCCAGCAGCTCAGCGGGGGGGTCAGATACGCAGTATTTT.

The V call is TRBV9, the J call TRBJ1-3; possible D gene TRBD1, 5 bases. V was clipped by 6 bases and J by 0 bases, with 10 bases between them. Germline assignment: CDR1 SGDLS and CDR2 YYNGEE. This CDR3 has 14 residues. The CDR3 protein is CASNPQDSGNTIYF. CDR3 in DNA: TGTGCCAGCAACCCACAGGACTCTGGAAACACCATATATTTT.

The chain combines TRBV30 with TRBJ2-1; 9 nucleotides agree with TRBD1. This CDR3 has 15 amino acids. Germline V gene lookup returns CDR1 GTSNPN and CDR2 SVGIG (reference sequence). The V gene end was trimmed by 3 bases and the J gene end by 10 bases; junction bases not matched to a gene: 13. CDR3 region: CAWRHPGQGWREQFF. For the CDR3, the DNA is TGTGCCTGGAGACACCCGGGACAGGGTTGGCGCGAGCAGTTCTTC. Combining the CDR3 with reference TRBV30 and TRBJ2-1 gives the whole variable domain SQTIHQWPATLVQPVGSPLSLECTVEGTSNPNLYWYRQAAGRGLQLLFYSVGIGQISSEVPQNLSASRPQDRQFILSSKKLLLSDSGFYLCAWRHPGQGWREQFFGPGTRLTVL.

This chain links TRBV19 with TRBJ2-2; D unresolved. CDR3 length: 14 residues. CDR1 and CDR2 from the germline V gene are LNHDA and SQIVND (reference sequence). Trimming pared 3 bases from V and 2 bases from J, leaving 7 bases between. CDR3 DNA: TGTGCCAGTAGTATTCAGGAAAACACCGGGGAGCTGTTTTTT. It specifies CASSIQENTGELFF.

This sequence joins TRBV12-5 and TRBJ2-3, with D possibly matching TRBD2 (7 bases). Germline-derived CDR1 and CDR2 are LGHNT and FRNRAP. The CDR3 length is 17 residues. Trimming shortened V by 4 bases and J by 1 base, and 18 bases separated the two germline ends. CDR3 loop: CASGSRFQGRGTDTQYF. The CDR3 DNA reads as TGTGCTAGTGGTTCCCGCTTCCAGGGGAGGGGCACAGATACGCAGTATTTT.

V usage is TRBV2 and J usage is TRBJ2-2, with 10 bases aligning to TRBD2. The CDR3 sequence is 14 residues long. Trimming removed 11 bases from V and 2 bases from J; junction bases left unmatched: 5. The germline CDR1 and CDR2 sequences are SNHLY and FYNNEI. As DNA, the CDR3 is TGTGCCCGGGTAGCGGGGGGCAACACCGGGGAGCTGTTTTTT. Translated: CARVAGGNTGELFF.

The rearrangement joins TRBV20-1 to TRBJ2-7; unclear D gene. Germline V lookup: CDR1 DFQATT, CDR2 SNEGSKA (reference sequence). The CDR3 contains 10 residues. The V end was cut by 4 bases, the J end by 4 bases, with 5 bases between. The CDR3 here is CSATPYEQYV. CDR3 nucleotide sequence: TGCAGTGCTACCCCATACGAGCAGTACGTC.

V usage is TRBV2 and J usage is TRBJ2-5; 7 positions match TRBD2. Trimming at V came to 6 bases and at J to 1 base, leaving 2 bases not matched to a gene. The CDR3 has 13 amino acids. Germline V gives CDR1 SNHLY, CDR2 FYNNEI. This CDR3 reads CASRRGTQETQYF. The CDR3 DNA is TGTGCCAGCAGGCGGGGGACCCAAGAGACCCAGTACTTC.